Detailed here is one T cell receptor beta chain. Two-round multiplex PCR amplified TCR beta CDR3 from genomic DNA. First-round PCR used primers specific to each TRBV and TRBJ gene. Universal primers drove the second round of PCR amplification. TCRdb re-called the multiplex PCR reads with MiXCR, one entry per CDR3 protein. The sample records about 27,000 distinct CDR3 sequences, roughly 30% being singletons. The sample originates from a study of prognosis after radiotherapy for stage I lung cancer. Overall study context: Newly diagnosed primary stage I lung tumors occurred in some 15 patients, and oligometastatic NSCLC after surgical resection of the primary tumor occurred in five or six.

Peripheral blood was collected in volumes of around 6 milliliters at each of two time points. V was cut by 2 bases and J by 0 bases, with 13 bases left in between. CDR3 length: 17 residues. CDR1 and CDR2 from the germline V gene are LNHDA and SQIVND (reference sequence). The chain recombines TRBV19 with TRBJ1-4; TRBD1 might be the D (6 bases). The specimen was PBMCs, collected before or after stereotactic body radiation therapy (not recorded which). The source is a donor at least 50 years old with non-small cell lung cancer. CDR3 DNA: TGTGCCAGTAGTATAAACAGGGTCCTTACAACTAATGAAAAACTGTTTTTT. It is translated as CASSINRVLTTNEKLFF.